The clone carrying this T cell receptor (beta chain) was picked up one time. This sample is drawn from a study of blood T cell repertoires in COVID-19. In the study overall: Sample material is recorded as cDNA or gDNA derived from T cells, B-cell-depleted T cells, or PBMCs.

Per the original methods: Amplification of reference gene primers provided the estimated nucleated cell counts. The table came from immunoSEQ multiplex PCR; TCRdb's copy has only in-frame clones and leaves some out. Clone size and V and J calls were adopted from that table, with D and trimming inferred from the DNA. This table holds tens of thousands of clones, 75% to 90% found once. The length of the CDR3 is 17 residues. V gave up 2 bases and J gave up 7 bases; unmatched junction bases: 8. CDR1 ENHRY and CDR2 SYGVKD come from the germline V gene. The J gene is TRBJ2-1, the V gene TRBV10-3; 13 positions match TRBD2. This clonotype was obtained from a man older than 75 with acute or convalescent COVID-19. The specimen was peripheral blood. The CDR3 sequence is CAISEPRGLAGQNEQFF. Written as DNA, the CDR3 is TGTGCCATCAGTGAGCCTAGGGGACTAGCGGGACAGAATGAGCAGTTCTTC.